The 22 T cell receptor beta chains presented below share a single source sample, sequenced in a study of T cells in Graves' hyperthyroidism and ophthalmopathy. Authors of the study amplified TCR beta CDR3 regions from RNA transcripts. First-round RT-PCR targeting the TCR CDR3 was performed with the HTBI primer set. In TCRdb, the multiplex PCR reads were re-called with MiXCR into one record per CDR3 protein. The sample carries 500,000 or so distinct CDR3 sequences, roughly 17% recorded once. Source material: blood. Receptors were obtained from a woman aged 18-30 years with Graves' ophthalmopathy.

This clonotype was detected a few times. The chain recombines TRBV2 with TRBJ1-5; D unresolved. CDR1 is SNHLY, CDR2 FYNNEI, per germline. Trimming stripped 3 bases from V and 7 bases from J, with 7 bases between. This CDR3 contains 12 residues. This chain's CDR3 is CASSDPQQPQHF. DNA of the CDR3: TGTGCCAGCAGTGATCCGCAACAGCCCCAGCATTTT. Filled out from reference TRBV2 and TRBJ1-5, the complete variable domain reads EPEVTQTPSHQVTQMGQEVILRCVPISNHLYFYWYRQILGQKVEFLVSFYNNEISEKSEIFDDQFSVERPDGSNFTLKIRSTKLEDSAMYFCASSDPQQPQHFGDGTRLSIL.

The chain uses TRBV10-3 and TRBJ1-5; TRBD1 matches 7 bases. The ends lost 4 bases at V and 1 base at J; junction bases unmatched: 4. Germline CDR1 and CDR2: ENHRY and SYGVKD. This CDR3 contains 15 residues. The CDR3 bases are TGTGCCATCAGTGCCGGACAGGAGAGCAATCAGCCCCAGCATTTT. Protein sequence: CAISAGQESNQPQHF.

This clonotype appeared a few times. This chain joins TRBV20-1 and TRBJ2-7; TRBD2 is a possible D gene (7 bases). Germline CDR1 is DFQATT and CDR2 is SNEGSKA (reference sequence). Deletions cut 3 bases from V and 4 bases from J, with 13 bases between. This CDR3 is built from 13 residues. The CDR3 nucleotides read TGCAGTGCTAGCCGGGGGCGGGGGTACGAGCAGTACTTC. As protein: CSASRGRGYEQYF.

This clonotype was observed a single time. This may arise from a read error, as a much more abundant clone is one base away. The CDR3 does not end in the conserved phenylalanine or tryptophan, so this is likely a read error. The chain carries TRBV28 and TRBJ2-7, with D perhaps matching TRBD2 (5 bases). V gave up 2 bases and J gave up 3 bases, with 11 bases separating them. Per the germline V gene, CDR1 is MDHEN and CDR2 is SYDVKM. The CDR3 is made up of 14 amino acids. The DNA of the CDR3 is TGTGCCAGCAGTTTACGGGCCGCGGGCTACGAGCAGTACTCC. Translating it yields CASSLRAAGYEQYS.

This clonotype has ten or more counts. The chain links TRBV6-1 to TRBJ1-2, with 9 bases identical to TRBD1. Germline values: CDR1 MNHNS, CDR2 SASEGT. Trimming at V came to 7 bases and at J to 5 bases, leaving 8 bases not matched to a gene. The CDR3 length is 14 residues. CDR3 amino acids: CASTRADRGYGYTF. The CDR3 DNA follows: TGTGCCAGCACCAGGGCAGACAGGGGGTATGGCTACACCTTC.

With respect to this clonotype: This sequence may be a read error, since a much larger clone differs from it by one base. The chain has TRBV2 and TRBJ2-7; D is undetermined. V was trimmed by 3 bases and J by 6 bases, leaving 6 bases between them. CDR3 length: 11 amino acids. Germline V gene data show CDR1 as SNHLY and CDR2 as FYNNEI. The chain's CDR3 is CASSDCSEQYF. In nucleotides, the CDR3 is TGTGCCAGCAGTGACTGTAGCGAGCAGTACTTC.

There are a few counts of this clonotype. The chain recombines TRBV29-1 with TRBJ2-3; D gene ambiguous. This CDR3 contains 14 residues. Trimming left V 7 bases short and J 7 bases short, with 21 bases between. From germline, CDR1 is SQVTM and CDR2 ANQGSEA. This chain's CDR3 is CSGGPLSDTNTQYF. The CDR3, as DNA: TGCAGCGGCGGACCGCTCAGTGATACAAATACGCAGTATTTT.

There are many counts of this clonotype. The chain employs TRBV20-1 and TRBJ2-3, with unresolved D. Trimming took off 7 bases at V and 0 bases at J, with 8 bases between the two ends. CDR3 length: 12 residues. Germline-derived CDR1 and CDR2 are DFQATT and SNEGSKA (reference sequence). The CDR3 DNA sequence: TGCAGTGAGGCTCCCAGCACAGATACGCAGTATTTT. Translation gives CSEAPSTDTQYF.

This chain links TRBV30 with TRBJ1-2, with D perhaps matching TRBD1 (5 bases). There are 12 residues in the CDR3. Germline values: CDR1 GTSNPN, CDR2 SVGIG (reference sequence). The V and J ends lost 1 base and 14 bases respectively, with 17 bases between them. CDR3 in DNA: TGTGCCTGGAGTGAGCTGGGACGGGGCCGAACCTTC. It codes for CAWSELGRGRTF.

The chain has TRBV5-5 and TRBJ1-6, with D hard to call. In germline, CDR1 is SGHKS, CDR2 YYEKEE (reference sequence). This CDR3 comprises 15 residues. Trimming shortened V by 0 bases and J by 6 bases, and 10 bases separated the two germline ends. CDR3 region: CASSLGGFGNSPLHF. DNA for the CDR3: TGTGCCAGCAGCTTGGGTGGTTTCGGTAATTCACCCCTCCACTTT.

This clonotype was picked up a small number of times. The chain joins TRBV30 to TRBJ2-2; D perhaps matches TRBD1 (5 bases). The CDR3 covers 14 residues. Germline assignment: CDR1 GTSNPN and CDR2 SVGIG (reference sequence). V lost 1 base and J lost 6, with 12 bases in between. CDR3 amino acids: CAWSGVTVAGELFF. Written as DNA, the CDR3 is TGTGCCTGGAGTGGCGTGACAGTCGCCGGGGAGCTGTTTTTT.

The J gene is TRBJ2-7, the V gene TRBV15, with D possibly being TRBD2 (6 bases). CDR3 length: 16 residues. Per germline, CDR1 LNHNV and CDR2 YYDKDF (reference sequence). V lost 5 bases, J lost 3 bases, and 20 bases lay in between. This CDR3 reads CATSGGLEKKNYEQYF. In DNA, the CDR3 is TGTGCCACCAGCGGGGGACTCGAAAAGAAAAACTACGAGCAGTACTTC.

The V gene is TRBV27, the J gene TRBJ2-1; either TRBD1 or TRBD2 may fit D (6 bases each). Between the trimmed V and J ends, which lost 6 bases and 5 bases, there was a span of 14 bases. This CDR3 has 14 residues. The germline CDR1 and CDR2 sequences are MNHEY and SMNVEV (reference sequence). CDR3 nucleotide sequence: TGTGCCAGCAGGAGAGGGGGGCCACACAATGAGCAGTTCTTC. Translation gives CASRRGGPHNEQFF.

In this sample, this clonotype turned up many times. The rearrangement links TRBV20-1 to TRBJ2-7; D not resolved. This CDR3 contains 13 residues. Trimming stripped 4 bases from V and 2 bases from J, with 12 bases between. Per the germline V gene, CDR1 is DFQATT and CDR2 is SNEGSKA (reference sequence). The CDR3 reads CSANAHPAYEQYF. The DNA of the CDR3 is TGCAGTGCTAACGCTCACCCCGCCTACGAGCAGTACTTC.

In nucleotides, the CDR3 is TGCAGTGCTCCGGGGGTAAAGGGAAGCGGGAATGAGCAGTTCTTC. It is translated as CSAPGVKGSGNEQFF. The rearrangement joins TRBV20-1 to TRBJ2-1, with D possibly being TRBD2 (6 bases). Deletions cut 5 bases from V and 7 bases from J, with 21 bases between. CDR1 is DFQATT and CDR2 is SNEGSKA in the germline V gene (reference sequence). The CDR3 spans 15 residues.

The CDR3 coding sequence is TGTGCCAGCAACACGGGACGAGACTATAGTGAGCAGTTCTTC. The encoded protein is CASNTGRDYSEQFF. The V gene is TRBV11-2, the J gene TRBJ2-1; TRBD1 or TRBD2 may be the D gene (5 bases each). This CDR3 spans 14 amino acids. Germline loops: CDR1 SGHAT, CDR2 FQNNGV. V lost 7 bases, J lost 9 bases, and 19 bases lay in between. Full variable domain (remainder filled in from reference TRBV11-2 and TRBJ2-1): EAGVAQSPRYKIIEKRQSVAFWCNPISGHATLYWYQQILGQGPKLLIQFQNNGVVDDSQLPKDRFSAERLKGVDSTLKIQPAKLEDSAVYLCASNTGRDYSEQFFGPGTRLTVL.

This clonotype was detected many times. The chain carries TRBV30 and TRBJ2-7; 14 nucleotides align to TRBD2. The CDR3 sequence is 19 residues long. V lost 3 bases and J lost 3; bases outside the gene matches: 16. Germline V lookup: CDR1 GTSNPN, CDR2 SVGIG (reference sequence). CDR3 residues: CAWSGPGTSGRVHRYEQYF. The CDR3 bases are TGTGCCTGGAGCGGCCCCGGGACTAGCGGGAGAGTCCACCGCTACGAGCAGTACTTC.

With regard to this clonotype: At one boundary the junction diverges from the germline segment, which might be a read error. The chain carries TRBV4-1 and TRBJ2-5, with D perhaps being TRBD1 or TRBD2 (5 bases each). This CDR3 comprises 13 residues. CDR1 MGHRA and CDR2 YSYEKL come from the germline V gene. The CDR3 coding sequence is TGCGCCAGCAGCCATACCCCCAGGGAGACCCAGCACTTC. Protein: CASSHTPRETQHF.

This clonotype was recorded at least ten times. The rearrangement uses TRBV3-1 and TRBJ2-7; D is undetermined. Per the germline V gene, CDR1 is LGHDT and CDR2 is YNNKEL (reference sequence). Deletions cut 2 bases from V and 3 bases from J, with 5 bases between. The CDR3 consists of 12 residues. CDR3 region: CASSQTSYEQYF. The CDR3 DNA reads as TGTGCCAGCAGCCAAACGAGCTACGAGCAGTACTTC.

This clonotype was observed a few times. The chain employs TRBV7-2 and TRBJ2-5, with 8 bases lining up with TRBD2. Per germline, CDR1 SGHTA and CDR2 FQGNSA. This CDR3 has 15 amino acids. V shed 6 bases and J 5 bases; nucleotides not matched to a gene: 11. The CDR3 reads CASRGPGGPVETQYF. Here the CDR3 DNA reads TGTGCCAGCAGGGGGCCGGGAGGGCCAGTGGAGACCCAGTACTTC.

The table lists this clonotype with many counts. The chain recombines TRBV5-8 with TRBJ2-1, with D perhaps TRBD1 (6 bases). Trimming pared 0 bases from V and 4 bases from J, leaving 11 bases between. CDR3 length equals 15 residues. Per the germline V gene, CDR1 is SGHTS and CDR2 is YDEGEE. CDR3 DNA: TGTGCCAGCAGCTTGGGAGGGGACACTTACAATGAGCAGTTCTTC. Translated: CASSLGGDTYNEQFF.

This clonotype was seen more than once but under ten times. The chain employs TRBV6-1 and TRBJ1-2, with 8 bases identical to TRBD1. V lost 7 bases and J lost 6; bases outside the gene matches: 7. The germline CDR1 and CDR2 sequences are MNHNS and SASEGT. The CDR3 contains 13 residues. This CDR3 is CASTDRESDGYTF. The CDR3 coding sequence is TGTGCCAGCACGGACAGGGAAAGTGATGGCTACACCTTC.